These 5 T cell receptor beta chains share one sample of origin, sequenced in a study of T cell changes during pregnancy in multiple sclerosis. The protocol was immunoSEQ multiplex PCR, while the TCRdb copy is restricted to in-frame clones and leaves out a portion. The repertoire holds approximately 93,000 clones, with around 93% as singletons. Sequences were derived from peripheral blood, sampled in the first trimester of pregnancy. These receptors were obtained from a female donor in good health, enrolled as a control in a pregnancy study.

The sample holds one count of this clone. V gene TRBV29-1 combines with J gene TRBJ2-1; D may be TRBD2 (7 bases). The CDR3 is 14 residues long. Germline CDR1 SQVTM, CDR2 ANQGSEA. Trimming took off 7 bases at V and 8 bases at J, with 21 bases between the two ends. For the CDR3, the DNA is TGCAGCGCCGGAGGGGGGGCAGAGGGCGATGAGCAGTTCTTC. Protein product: CSAGGGAEGDEQFF.

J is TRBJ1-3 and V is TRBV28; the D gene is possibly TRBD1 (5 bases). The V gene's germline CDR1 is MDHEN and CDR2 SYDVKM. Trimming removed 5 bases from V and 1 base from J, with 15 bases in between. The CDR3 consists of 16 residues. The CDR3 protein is CASSKGGAGSGNTIYF. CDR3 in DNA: TGTGCCAGCAGTAAAGGAGGGGCCGGTTCTGGAAACACCATATATTTT.

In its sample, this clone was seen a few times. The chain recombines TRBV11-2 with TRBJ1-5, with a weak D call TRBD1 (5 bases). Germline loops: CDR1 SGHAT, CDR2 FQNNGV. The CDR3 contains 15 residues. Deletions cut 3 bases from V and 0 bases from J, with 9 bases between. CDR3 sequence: CASSLGLNSNQPQHF. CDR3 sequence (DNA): TGTGCCAGCAGCTTGGGACTGAATAGCAATCAGCCCCAGCATTTT. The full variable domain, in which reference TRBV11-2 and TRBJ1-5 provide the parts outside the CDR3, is EAGVAQSPRYKIIEKRQSVAFWCNPISGHATLYWYQQILGQGPKLLIQFQNNGVVDDSQLPKDRFSAERLKGVDSTLKIQPAKLEDSAVYLCASSLGLNSNQPQHFGDGTRLSIL.

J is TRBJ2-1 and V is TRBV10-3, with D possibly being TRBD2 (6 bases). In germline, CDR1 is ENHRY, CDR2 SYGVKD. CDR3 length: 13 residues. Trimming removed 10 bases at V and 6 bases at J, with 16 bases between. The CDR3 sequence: CATETSSTNEQFF. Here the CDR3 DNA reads TGTGCCACTGAGACTAGTTCAACCAATGAGCAGTTCTTC.

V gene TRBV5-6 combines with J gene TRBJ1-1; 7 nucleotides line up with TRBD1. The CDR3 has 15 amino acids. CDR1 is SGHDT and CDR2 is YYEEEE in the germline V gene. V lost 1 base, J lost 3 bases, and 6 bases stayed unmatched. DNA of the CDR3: TGTGCCAGCAGCTTGTCGGAGGGGGCGGACACTGAAGCTTTCTTT. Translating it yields CASSLSEGADTEAFF. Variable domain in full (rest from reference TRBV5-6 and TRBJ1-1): DAGVTQSPTHLIKTRGQQVTLRCSPKSGHDTVSWYQQALGQGPQFIFQYYEEEERQRGNFPDRFSGHQFPNYSSELNVNALLLGDSALYLCASSLSEGADTEAFFGQGTRLTVV.